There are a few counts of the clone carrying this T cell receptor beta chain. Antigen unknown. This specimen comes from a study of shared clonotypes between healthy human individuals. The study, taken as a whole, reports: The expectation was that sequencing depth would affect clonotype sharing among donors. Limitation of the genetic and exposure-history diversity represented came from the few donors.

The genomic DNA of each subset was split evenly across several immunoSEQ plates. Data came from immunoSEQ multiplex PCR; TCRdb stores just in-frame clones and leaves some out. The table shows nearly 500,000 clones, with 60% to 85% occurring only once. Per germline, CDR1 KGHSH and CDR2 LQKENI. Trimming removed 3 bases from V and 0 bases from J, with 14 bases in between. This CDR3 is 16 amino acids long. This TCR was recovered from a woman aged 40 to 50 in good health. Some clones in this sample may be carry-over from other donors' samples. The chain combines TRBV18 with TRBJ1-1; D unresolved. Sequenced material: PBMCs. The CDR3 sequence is CASSPTALTVNTEAFF. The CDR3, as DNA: TGTGCCAGCTCACCGACTGCCTTGACCGTGAACACTGAAGCTTTCTTT.